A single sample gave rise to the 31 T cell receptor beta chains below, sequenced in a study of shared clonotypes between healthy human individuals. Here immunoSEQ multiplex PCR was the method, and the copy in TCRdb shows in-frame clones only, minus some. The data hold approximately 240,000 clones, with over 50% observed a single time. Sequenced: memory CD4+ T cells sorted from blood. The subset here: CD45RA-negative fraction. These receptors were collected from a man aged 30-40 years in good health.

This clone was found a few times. The CDR3 region is CASSAREGYEQYF. The CDR3 DNA is TGTGCCAGCAGCGCACGGGAGGGTTACGAGCAGTACTTC. The V gene is TRBV9, the J gene TRBJ2-7; TRBD2 matches at 8 bases. The V gene end was trimmed by 3 bases and the J gene end by 4 bases; junction bases not matched to a gene: 3. CDR1 and CDR2 from the germline V gene are SGDLS and YYNGEE. CDR3 length equals 13 residues.

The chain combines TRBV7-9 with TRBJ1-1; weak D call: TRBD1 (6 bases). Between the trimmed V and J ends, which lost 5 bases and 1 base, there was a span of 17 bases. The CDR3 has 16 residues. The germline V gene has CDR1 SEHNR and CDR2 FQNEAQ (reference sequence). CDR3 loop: CASSHGQTRPNTEAFF. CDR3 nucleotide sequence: TGTGCCAGCAGCCATGGACAGACACGGCCGAACACTGAAGCTTTCTTT.

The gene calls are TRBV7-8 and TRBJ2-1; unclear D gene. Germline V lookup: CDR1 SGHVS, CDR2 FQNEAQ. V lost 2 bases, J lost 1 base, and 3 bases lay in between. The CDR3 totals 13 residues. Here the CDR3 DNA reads TGTGCCAGCAGCTTAACGTCCTACAATGAGCAGTTCTTC. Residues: CASSLTSYNEQFF.

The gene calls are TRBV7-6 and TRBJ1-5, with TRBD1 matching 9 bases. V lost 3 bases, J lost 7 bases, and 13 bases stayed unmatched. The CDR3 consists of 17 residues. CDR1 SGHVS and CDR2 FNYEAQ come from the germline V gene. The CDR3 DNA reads TGTGCCAGCAGCTTCCACCAGGGCCCGGGACAGGGACAGCCCCAGCATTTT. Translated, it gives CASSFHQGPGQGQPQHF.

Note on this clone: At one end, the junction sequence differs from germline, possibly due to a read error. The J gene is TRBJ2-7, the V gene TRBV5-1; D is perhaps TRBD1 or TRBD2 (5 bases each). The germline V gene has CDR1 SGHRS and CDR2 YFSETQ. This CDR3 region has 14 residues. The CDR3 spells CASSLVLGPDVQNF. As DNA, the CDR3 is TGCGCCAGCAGCTTGGTGTTGGGACCGGACGTGCAAAACTTC.

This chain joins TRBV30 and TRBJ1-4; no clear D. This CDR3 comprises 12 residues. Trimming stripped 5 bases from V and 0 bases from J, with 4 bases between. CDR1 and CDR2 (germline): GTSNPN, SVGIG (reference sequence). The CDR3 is CAWSATNEKLFF. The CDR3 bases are TGTGCCTGGTCGGCAACTAATGAAAAACTGTTTTTT.

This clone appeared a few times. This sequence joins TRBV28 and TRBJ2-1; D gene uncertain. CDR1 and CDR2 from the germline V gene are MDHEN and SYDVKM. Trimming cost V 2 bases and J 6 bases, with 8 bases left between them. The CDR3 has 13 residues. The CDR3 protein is CASSLRVPNEQFF. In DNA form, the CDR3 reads TGTGCCAGCAGTTTAAGGGTGCCCAATGAGCAGTTCTTC. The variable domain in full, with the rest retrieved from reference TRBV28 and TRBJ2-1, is DVKVTQSSRYLVKRTGEKVFLECVQDMDHENMFWYRQDPGLGLRLIYFSYDVKMKEKGDIPEGYSVSREKKERFSLILESASTNQTSMYLCASSLRVPNEQFFGPGTRLTVL.

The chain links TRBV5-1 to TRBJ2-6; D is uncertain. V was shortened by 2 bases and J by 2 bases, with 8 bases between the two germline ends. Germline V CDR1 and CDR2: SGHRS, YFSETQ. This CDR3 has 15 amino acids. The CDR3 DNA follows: TGCGCCAGCAGCTTACAACGCACTGGGGCCAACGTCCTGACTTTC. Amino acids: CASSLQRTGANVLTF.

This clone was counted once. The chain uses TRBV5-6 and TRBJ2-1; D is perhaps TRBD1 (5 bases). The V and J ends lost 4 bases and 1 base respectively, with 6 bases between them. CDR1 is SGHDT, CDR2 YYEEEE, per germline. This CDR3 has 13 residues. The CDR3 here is CASSTGSYNEQFF. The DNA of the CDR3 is TGTGCCAGCAGCACAGGATCCTACAATGAGCAGTTCTTC.

The CDR3 region is CASSDGVMYEQYF. DNA of the CDR3: TGCGCCAGCAGCGACGGGGTAATGTACGAGCAGTACTTC. The chain is built from TRBV5-1 and TRBJ2-7; perhaps TRBD2 as D (5 bases). CDR1 is SGHRS and CDR2 is YFSETQ in the germline V gene. Trimming removed 4 bases from V and 4 bases from J, with 12 bases in between. This CDR3 comprises 13 residues.

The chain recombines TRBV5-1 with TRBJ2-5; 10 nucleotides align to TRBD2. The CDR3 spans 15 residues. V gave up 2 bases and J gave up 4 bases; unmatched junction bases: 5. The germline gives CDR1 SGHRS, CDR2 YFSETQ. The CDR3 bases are TGCGCCAGCAGCTTCCAGCGGGAGGGCCCAGAGACCCAGTACTTC. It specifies CASSFQREGPETQYF.

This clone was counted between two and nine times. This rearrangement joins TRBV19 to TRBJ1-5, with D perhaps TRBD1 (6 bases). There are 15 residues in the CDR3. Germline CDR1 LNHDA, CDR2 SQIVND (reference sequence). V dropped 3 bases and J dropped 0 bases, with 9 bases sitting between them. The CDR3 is CASSMPGASNQPQHF. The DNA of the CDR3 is TGTGCCAGTAGTATGCCAGGGGCTAGCAATCAGCCCCAGCATTTT.

CDR3 DNA: TGTGCCATTGGGACAGGGCTCGGCCAGCCCCAGCATTTT. Its translation is CAIGTGLGQPQHF. The V and J genes are TRBV10-3 and TRBJ1-5, with 9 bases identical to TRBD1. There are 13 residues in the CDR3. Germline lookup yields CDR1 ENHRY and CDR2 SYGVKD. V gave up 9 bases and J gave up 7 bases; unmatched junction bases: 7.

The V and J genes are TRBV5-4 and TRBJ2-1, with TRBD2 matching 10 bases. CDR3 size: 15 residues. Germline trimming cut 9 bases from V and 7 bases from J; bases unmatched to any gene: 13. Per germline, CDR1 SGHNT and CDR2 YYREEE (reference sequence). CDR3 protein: CATSQRGGFGNEQFF. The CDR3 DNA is TGTGCCACCTCCCAGCGGGGGGGGTTTGGAAATGAGCAGTTCTTC.

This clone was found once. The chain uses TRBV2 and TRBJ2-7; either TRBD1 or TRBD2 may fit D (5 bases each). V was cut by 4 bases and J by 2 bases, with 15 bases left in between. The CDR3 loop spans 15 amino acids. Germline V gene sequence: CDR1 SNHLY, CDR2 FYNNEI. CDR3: CASSGGRLNTYEQYF. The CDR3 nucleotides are TGTGCCAGCAGTGGGGGGAGATTGAATACCTACGAGCAGTACTTC. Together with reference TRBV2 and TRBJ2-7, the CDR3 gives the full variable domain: EPEVTQTPSHQVTQMGQEVILRCVPISNHLYFYWYRQILGQKVEFLVSFYNNEISEKSEIFDDQFSVERPDGSNFTLKIRSTKLEDSAMYFCASSGGRLNTYEQYFGPGTRLTVT.

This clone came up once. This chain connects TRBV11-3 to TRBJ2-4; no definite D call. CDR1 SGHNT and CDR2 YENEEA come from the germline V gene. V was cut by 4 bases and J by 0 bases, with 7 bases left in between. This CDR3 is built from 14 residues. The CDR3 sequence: CASSSRLAKNIQYF. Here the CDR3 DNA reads TGTGCCAGCAGCTCCCGGCTAGCCAAAAACATTCAGTACTTC.

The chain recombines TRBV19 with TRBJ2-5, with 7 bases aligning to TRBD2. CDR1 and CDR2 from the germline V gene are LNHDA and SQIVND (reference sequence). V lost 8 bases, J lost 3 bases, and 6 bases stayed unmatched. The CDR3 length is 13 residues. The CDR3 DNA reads TGTGCCAGTGCTGGGGAGGGTAAAGAGACCCAGTACTTC. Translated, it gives CASAGEGKETQYF.

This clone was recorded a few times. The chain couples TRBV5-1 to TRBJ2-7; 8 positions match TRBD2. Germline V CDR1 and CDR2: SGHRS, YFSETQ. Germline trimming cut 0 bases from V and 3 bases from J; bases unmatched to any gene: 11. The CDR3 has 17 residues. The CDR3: CASSLELVAGTNYEQYF. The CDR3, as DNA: TGCGCCAGCAGCTTGGAATTGGTAGCGGGAACAAACTACGAGCAGTACTTC. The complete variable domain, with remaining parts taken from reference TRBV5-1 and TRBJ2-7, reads KAGVTQTPRYLIKTRGQQVTLSCSPISGHRSVSWYQQTPGQGLQFLFEYFSETQRNKGNFPGRFSGRQFSNSRSEMNVSTLELGDSALYLCASSLELVAGTNYEQYFGPGTRLTVT.

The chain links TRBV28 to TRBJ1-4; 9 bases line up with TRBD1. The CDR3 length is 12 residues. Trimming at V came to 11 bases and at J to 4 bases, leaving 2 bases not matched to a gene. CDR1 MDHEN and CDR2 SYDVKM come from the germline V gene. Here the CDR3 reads CAGGQGNEKLFF. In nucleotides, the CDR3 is TGTGCCGGGGGACAGGGTAATGAAAAACTGTTTTTT.

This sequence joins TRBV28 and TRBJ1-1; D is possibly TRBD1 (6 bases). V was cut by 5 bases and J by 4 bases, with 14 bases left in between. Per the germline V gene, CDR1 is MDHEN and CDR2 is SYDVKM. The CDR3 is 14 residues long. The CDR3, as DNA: TGTGCCAGCAGTCCCGCCGACAGGTCCACTGAAGCTTTCTTT. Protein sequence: CASSPADRSTEAFF.

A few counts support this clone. In DNA form, the CDR3 reads TGTGCTAGTGGTTTGGTACTGATCCGGCGAGGGTATCAAGCCAAAAACATTCAGTACTTC. It specifies CASGLVLIRRGYQAKNIQYF. The rearrangement links TRBV12-5 to TRBJ2-4, with D perhaps matching TRBD2 (5 bases). The V end lost 0 bases, the J end lost 0 bases, and 21 bases lay between the germline ends. The V gene's germline CDR1 is LGHNT and CDR2 FRNRAP. This CDR3 spans 20 amino acids.

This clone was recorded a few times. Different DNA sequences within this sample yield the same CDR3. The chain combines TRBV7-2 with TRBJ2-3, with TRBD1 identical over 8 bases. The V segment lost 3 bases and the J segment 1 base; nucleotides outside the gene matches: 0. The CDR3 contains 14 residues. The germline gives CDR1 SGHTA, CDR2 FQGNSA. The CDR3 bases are TGTGCCAGCAGCTTGACAGGGGGCACAGATACGCAGTATTTT. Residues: CASSLTGGTDTQYF.

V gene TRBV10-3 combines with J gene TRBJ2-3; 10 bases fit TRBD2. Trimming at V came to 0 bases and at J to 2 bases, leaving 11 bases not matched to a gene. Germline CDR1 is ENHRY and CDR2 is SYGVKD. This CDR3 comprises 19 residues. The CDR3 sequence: CAISESLASGSGDTDTQYF. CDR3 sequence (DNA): TGTGCCATCAGTGAGTCGCTAGCTAGCGGGAGTGGGGACACAGATACGCAGTATTTT.

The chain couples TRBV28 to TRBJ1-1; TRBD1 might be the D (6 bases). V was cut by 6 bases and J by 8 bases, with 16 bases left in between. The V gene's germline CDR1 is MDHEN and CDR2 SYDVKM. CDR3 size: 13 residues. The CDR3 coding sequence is TGTGCCAGCAGCTCTCCCCTACAGGGAGAAGCTTTCTTT. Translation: CASSSPLQGEAFF.

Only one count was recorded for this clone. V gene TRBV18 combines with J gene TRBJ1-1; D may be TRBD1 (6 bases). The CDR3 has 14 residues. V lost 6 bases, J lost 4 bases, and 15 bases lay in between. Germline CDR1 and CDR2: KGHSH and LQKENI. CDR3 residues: CASSDQRGATEAFF. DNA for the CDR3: TGTGCCAGCTCCGACCAACGGGGGGCCACTGAAGCTTTCTTT. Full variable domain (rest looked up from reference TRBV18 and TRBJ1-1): NAGVMQNPRHLVRRRGQEARLRCSPMKGHSHVYWYRQLPEEGLKFMVYLQKENIIDESGMPKERFSAEFPKEGPSILRIQQVVRGDSAAYFCASSDQRGATEAFFGQGTRLTVV.

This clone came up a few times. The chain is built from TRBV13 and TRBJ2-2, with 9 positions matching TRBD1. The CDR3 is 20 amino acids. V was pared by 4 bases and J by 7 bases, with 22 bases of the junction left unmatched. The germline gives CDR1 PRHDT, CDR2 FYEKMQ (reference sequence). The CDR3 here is CASSSNPYPGQGNRGGELFF. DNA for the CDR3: TGTGCCAGCAGCTCTAATCCATATCCGGGACAGGGCAATCGCGGCGGGGAGCTGTTTTTT.

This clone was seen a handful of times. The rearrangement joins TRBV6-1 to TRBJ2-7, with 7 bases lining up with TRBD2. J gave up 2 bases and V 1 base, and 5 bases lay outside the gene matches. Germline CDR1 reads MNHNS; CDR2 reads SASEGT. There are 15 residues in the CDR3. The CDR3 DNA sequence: TGTGCCAGCAGTGAAGGATTTGGACTAGCCTACGAGCAGTACTTC. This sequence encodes CASSEGFGLAYEQYF.

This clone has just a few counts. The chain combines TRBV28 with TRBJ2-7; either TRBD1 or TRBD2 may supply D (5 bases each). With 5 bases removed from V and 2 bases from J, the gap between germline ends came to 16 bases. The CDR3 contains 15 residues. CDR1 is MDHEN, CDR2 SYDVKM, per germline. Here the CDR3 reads CASSPRLGRAYEQYF. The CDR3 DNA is TGTGCCAGCAGTCCACGGTTGGGACGGGCCTACGAGCAGTACTTC.

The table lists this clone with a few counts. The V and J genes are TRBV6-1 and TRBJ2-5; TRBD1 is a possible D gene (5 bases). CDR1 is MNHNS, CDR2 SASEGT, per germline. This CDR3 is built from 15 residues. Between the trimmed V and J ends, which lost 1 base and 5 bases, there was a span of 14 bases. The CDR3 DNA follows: TGTGCCAGCAGTGAAGTATTAGGACATTTGGAGACCCAGTACTTC. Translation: CASSEVLGHLETQYF.

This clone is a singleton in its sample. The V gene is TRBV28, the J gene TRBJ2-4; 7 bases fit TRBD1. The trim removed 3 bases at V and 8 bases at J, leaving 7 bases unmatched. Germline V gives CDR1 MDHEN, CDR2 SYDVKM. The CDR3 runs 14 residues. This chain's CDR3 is CASSFEGARHIQYF. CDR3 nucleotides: TGTGCCAGCAGTTTCGAGGGGGCAAGACACATTCAGTACTTC.

The CDR3 reads CARSWTSGETYEQYF. The DNA of the CDR3 is TGTGCCAGAAGCTGGACTAGCGGGGAGACCTACGAGCAGTACTTC. This chain links TRBV5-3 with TRBJ2-7, with 12 bases aligning to TRBD2. TRBV5-3 falls under the ORF class, with uncertain function. This CDR3 region has 15 residues. Trimming took 3 bases from V and 2 from J; bases not matched to a gene: 3.